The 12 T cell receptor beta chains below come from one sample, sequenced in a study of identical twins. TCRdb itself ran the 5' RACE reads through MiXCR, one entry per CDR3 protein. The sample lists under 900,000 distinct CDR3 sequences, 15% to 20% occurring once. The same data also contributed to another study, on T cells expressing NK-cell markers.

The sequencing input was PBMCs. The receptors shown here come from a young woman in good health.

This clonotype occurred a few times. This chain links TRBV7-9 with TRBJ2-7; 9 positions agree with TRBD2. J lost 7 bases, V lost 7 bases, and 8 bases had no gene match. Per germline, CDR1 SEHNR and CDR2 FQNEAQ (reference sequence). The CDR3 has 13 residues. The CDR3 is CASTRTSASEQYF. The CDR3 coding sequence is TGTGCCAGCACCCGGACTAGCGCGAGTGAGCAGTACTTC.

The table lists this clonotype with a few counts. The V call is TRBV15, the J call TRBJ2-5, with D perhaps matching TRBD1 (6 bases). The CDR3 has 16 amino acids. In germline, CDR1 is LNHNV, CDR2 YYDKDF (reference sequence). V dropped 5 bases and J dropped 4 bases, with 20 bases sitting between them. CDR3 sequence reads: CATSSGPLQGRETQYF. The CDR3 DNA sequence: TGTGCCACCAGCTCAGGACCCCTACAGGGTAGAGAGACCCAGTACTTC.

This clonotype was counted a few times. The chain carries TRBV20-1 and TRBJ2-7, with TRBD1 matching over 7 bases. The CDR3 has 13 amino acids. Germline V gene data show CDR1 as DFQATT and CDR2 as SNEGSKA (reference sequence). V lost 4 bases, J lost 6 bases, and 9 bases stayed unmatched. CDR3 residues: CSAITGVLGEQYF. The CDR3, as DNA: TGCAGTGCTATAACAGGGGTACTCGGCGAGCAGTACTTC.

The CDR3 spells CATSRGTSGYNEQFF. CDR3 coding DNA: TGTGCCACCAGCAGAGGGACTAGCGGTTACAATGAGCAGTTCTTC. The chain combines TRBV15 with TRBJ2-1, with TRBD2 identical over 10 bases. The CDR3 totals 15 residues. V dropped 1 base and J dropped 4; count of bases not matched to a gene: 1. Germline values: CDR1 LNHNV, CDR2 YYDKDF (reference sequence).

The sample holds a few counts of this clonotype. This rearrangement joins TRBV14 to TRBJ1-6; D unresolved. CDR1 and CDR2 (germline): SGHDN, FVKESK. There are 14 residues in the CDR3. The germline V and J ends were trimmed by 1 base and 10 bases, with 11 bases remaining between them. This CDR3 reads CASSQGWDGSPLHF. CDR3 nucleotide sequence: TGTGCCAGCAGCCAAGGCTGGGATGGATCACCCCTCCACTTT.

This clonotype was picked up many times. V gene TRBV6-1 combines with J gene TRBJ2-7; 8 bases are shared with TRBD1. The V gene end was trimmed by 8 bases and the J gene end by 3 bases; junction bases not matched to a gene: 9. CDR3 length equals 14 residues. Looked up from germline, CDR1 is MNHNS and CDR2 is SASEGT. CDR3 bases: TGTGCCAGCGGGAACCAGGGGGCAGGCTACGAGCAGTACTTC. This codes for CASGNQGAGYEQYF.

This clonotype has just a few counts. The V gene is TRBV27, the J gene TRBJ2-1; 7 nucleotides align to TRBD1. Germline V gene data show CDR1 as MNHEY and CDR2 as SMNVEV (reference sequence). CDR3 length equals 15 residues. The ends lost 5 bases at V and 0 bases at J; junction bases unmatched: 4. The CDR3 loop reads CASSHGTASYNEQFF. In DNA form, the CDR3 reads TGTGCCAGCAGTCACGGGACAGCCTCCTACAATGAGCAGTTCTTC.

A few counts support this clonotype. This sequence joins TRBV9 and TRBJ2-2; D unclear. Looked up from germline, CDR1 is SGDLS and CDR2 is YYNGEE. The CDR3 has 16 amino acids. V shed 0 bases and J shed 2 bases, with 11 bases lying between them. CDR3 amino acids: CASSVGSVSNTGELFF. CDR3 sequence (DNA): TGTGCCAGCAGCGTAGGCAGCGTTTCTAACACCGGGGAGCTGTTTTTT.

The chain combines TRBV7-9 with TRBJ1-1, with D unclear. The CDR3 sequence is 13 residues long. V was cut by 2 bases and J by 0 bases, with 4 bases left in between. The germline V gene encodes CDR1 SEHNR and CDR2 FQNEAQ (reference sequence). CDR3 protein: CASSLHLNTEAFF. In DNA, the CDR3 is TGTGCCAGCAGCTTACATTTGAACACTGAAGCTTTCTTT.

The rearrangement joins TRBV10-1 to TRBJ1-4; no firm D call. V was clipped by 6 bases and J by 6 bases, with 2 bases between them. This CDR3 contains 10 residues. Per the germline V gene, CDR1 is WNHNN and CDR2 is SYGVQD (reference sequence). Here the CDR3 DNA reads TGCGCCAGCAGCCATGAAAAACTGTTTTTT. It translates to CASSHEKLFF.

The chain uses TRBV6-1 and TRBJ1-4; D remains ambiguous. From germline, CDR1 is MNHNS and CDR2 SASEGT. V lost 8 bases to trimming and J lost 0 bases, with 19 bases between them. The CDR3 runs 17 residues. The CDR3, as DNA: TGTGCCAGCCCGGGGAGGTATTGGTCTGCAACTAATGAAAAACTGTTTTTT. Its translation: CASPGRYWSATNEKLFF.

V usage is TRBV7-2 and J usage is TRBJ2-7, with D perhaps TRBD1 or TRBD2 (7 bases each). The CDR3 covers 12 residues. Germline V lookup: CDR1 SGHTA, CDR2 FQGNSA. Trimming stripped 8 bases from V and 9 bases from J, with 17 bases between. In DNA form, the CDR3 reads TGTGCCAGCGGCGCAGGGGGGGCCGCGCAGTACTTC. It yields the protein CASGAGGAAQYF.